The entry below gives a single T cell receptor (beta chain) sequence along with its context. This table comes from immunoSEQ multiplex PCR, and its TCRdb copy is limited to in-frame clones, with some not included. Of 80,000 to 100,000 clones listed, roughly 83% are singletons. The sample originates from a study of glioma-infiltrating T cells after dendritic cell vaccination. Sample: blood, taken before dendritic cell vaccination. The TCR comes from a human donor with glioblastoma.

In nucleotides, the CDR3 is TGTGCCAGTAGCCTACAGGGTGAAACTAATGAAAAACTGTTTTTT. Amino acids: CASSLQGETNEKLFF. V gene TRBV19 combines with J gene TRBJ1-4; possibly TRBD1 for D (6 bases). The CDR3 loop spans 15 amino acids. Trimming took off 6 bases at V and 1 base at J, with 12 bases between the two ends. CDR1 is LNHDA, CDR2 SQIVND, per germline (reference sequence).